The 10 T cell receptor beta chains below come from one sample, sequenced in a study of cytotoxic CD8 clonotypes in ibrutinib-treated CLL. The repertoire was sequenced with immunoSEQ multiplex PCR; TCRdb's copy has only in-frame clones and lacks some. The sample lists over 150,000 clones; 72% were seen once. The sample here was PBMCs, taken after 24 months of ibrutinib treatment. Receptors originate from a human donor with chronic lymphocytic leukemia.

The CDR3 region is CASSLGFNQPQHF. DNA of the CDR3: TGTGCCAGCAGCTTGGGTTTCAATCAGCCCCAGCATTTT. The chain carries TRBV7-9 and TRBJ1-5; the D is unclear. From germline, CDR1 is SEHNR and CDR2 FQNEAQ (reference sequence). Between the trimmed V and J ends, which lost 3 bases and 3 bases, there was a span of 6 bases. The CDR3 sequence is 13 residues long.

This clone was found a few times. This chain links TRBV11-2 with TRBJ1-2, with D hard to call. The CDR3 length is 13 residues. Trimming stripped 5 bases from V and 6 bases from J, with 13 bases between. From germline, CDR1 is SGHAT and CDR2 FQNNGV. The CDR3 DNA reads as TGTGCCAGCAGCCAGAGGTGGGGAGATGGCTACACCTTC. Encoded protein: CASSQRWGDGYTF.

The V call is TRBV4-2, the J call TRBJ2-5, with D perhaps TRBD2 (5 bases). Between the trimmed V and J ends, which lost 6 bases and 0 bases, there was a span of 11 bases. CDR1 is LGHNA and CDR2 is YNFKEQ in the germline V gene. This CDR3 has 14 residues. DNA for the CDR3: TGTGCCAGCAGTCCCGGGGAGTACCAAGAGACCCAGTACTTC. Its protein product is CASSPGEYQETQYF.

This clone was counted only a few times. The chain recombines TRBV30 with TRBJ2-6, with D hard to call. CDR3 size: 14 residues. The germline CDR1 and CDR2 sequences are GTSNPN and SVGIG (reference sequence). V was shortened by 0 bases and J by 0 bases, with 3 bases between the two germline ends. Here the CDR3 reads CAWSVGSGANVLTF. CDR3 nucleotides: TGTGCCTGGAGTGTTGGCTCTGGGGCCAACGTCCTGACTTTC.

V and J are TRBV6-5 and TRBJ2-7; 9 bases match TRBD2. This CDR3 spans 14 amino acids. Per germline, CDR1 MNHEY and CDR2 SVGAGI. V lost 5 bases to trimming and J lost 3 bases; unmatched junction nucleotides: 5. The CDR3 sequence is CASSRREGDYEQYF. CDR3 in DNA: TGTGCCAGCAGTAGGCGGGAGGGTGACTACGAGCAGTACTTC.

The chain carries TRBV27 and TRBJ2-1, with 9 bases lining up with TRBD2. V dropped 3 bases and J dropped 4; count of bases not matched to a gene: 7. The CDR3 extends over 16 amino acids. CDR1 and CDR2 (germline): MNHEY, SMNVEV (reference sequence). The CDR3 DNA reads TGTGCCAGCAGTTTCATAAGCGGGAGGACGTACAATGAGCAGTTCTTC. Its protein is CASSFISGRTYNEQFF.

The J gene is TRBJ1-1, the V gene TRBV20-1; D gene ambiguous. V was cut by 7 bases and J by 1 base, with 7 bases left in between. The germline V gene has CDR1 DFQATT and CDR2 SNEGSKA (reference sequence). The CDR3 has 11 amino acids. This chain's CDR3 is CSEKGNTEAFF. The CDR3, as DNA: TGCAGTGAGAAGGGGAACACTGAAGCTTTCTTT.

The V and J genes are TRBV9 and TRBJ2-3; 8 bases fit TRBD2. The CDR3 length is 17 residues. Germline CDR1 reads SGDLS; CDR2 reads YYNGEE. With V trimmed by 3 bases and J by 4 bases, 13 bases remained unmatched. Here the CDR3 reads CASSASGFAGGSDTQYF. In DNA, the CDR3 is TGTGCCAGCAGCGCTTCGGGTTTCGCGGGAGGTTCAGATACGCAGTATTTT.

The CDR3 here is CASSLIRQGTSYEQYF. In DNA form, the CDR3 reads TGTGCCAGCAGTTTAATTCGACAGGGGACTTCCTACGAGCAGTACTTC. V usage is TRBV28 and J usage is TRBJ2-5; TRBD1 matches 8 bases. The J call could be wrong; TRBJ2-7 is a better fit for the DNA end. Germline V gene lookup returns CDR1 MDHEN and CDR2 SYDVKM. There are 16 residues in the CDR3.

This clone occurred a few times. In DNA, the CDR3 is TGTGCCAGCAGCCCCCGCGCGGGGGCCTACTACTACGAGCAGTACTTC. This codes for CASSPRAGAYYYEQYF. This rearrangement joins TRBV7-2 to TRBJ2-7, with D possibly being TRBD2 (7 bases). Germline CDR1 is SGHTA and CDR2 is FQGNSA. The V and J ends lost 5 bases and 3 bases respectively, with 20 bases between them. The CDR3 sequence is 16 residues long.